This T cell receptor (beta chain) was recorded in a study of shared T cell receptors in the human thymus. The CDR3 length is 15 residues. The V gene's germline CDR1 is SGHRS and CDR2 YFSETQ. V was pared by 0 bases and J by 7 bases, with 13 bases between. Clones were sequenced by immunoSEQ multiplex PCR, and TCRdb holds only the in-frame ones, with some missing. The sample lists some 700,000 clones, around 89% seen once, with 0.0095% to 0.012% in the top ten. The same sample was also studied in work on human thymus T cells. As that report states: Healthy Finnish infants having corrective surgery for congenital heart defects served as donors. Thymus tissue was removed during corrective cardiac surgery. Thymic and blood repertoires seemed to show skewed V and J gene use. Related research reported highly overlapping thymic repertoires among unrelated individuals.

The chain couples TRBV5-1 to TRBJ2-2; weak D call: TRBD2 (6 bases). The sample consisted of thymocytes. The clonotype comes from a boy under two years old with a congenital heart defect. The CDR3 protein is CASSLGLGGVGELFF. CDR3 DNA sequence: TGCGCCAGCAGCTTGGGACTAGGAGGGGTCGGGGAGCTGTTTTTT.